The next 5 T cell receptor beta chains were all read from a single sample in a study of T cells in Graves' hyperthyroidism and ophthalmopathy. The investigators amplified TCR beta CDR3 regions from RNA transcripts. First-round RT-PCR of the TCR CDR3 relied on the HTBI primer set. TCRdb re-analysed the multiplex PCR reads in MiXCR, keeping a single row per CDR3 protein. The table shows roughly 240,000 distinct CDR3 sequences, with roughly a quarter occurring only once. Specimen: blood. The receptors were sampled from a woman aged 40 to 50 with Graves' ophthalmopathy.

This clonotype has ten or more counts. The rearrangement joins TRBV11-3 to TRBJ1-2; D remains unclear. The CDR3 is 14 residues long. The germline CDR1 and CDR2 sequences are SGHNT and YENEEA. The V and J ends lost 0 bases and 7 bases respectively, with 12 bases between them. CDR3 DNA sequence: TGTGCCAGCAGCTTAGATAGATCCGGGAGTGGCTACACCTTC. This gives the protein CASSLDRSGSGYTF. Full variable domain (remainder filled in from reference TRBV11-3 and TRBJ1-2): EAGVVQSPRYKIIEKKQPVAFWCNPISGHNTLYWYLQNLGQGPELLIRYENEEAVDDSQLPKDRFSAERLKGVDSTLKIQPAELGDSAVYLCASSLDRSGSGYTFGSGTRLTVV.

In this sample, this clonotype turned up many times. This sequence joins TRBV28 and TRBJ1-5; 9 positions match TRBD1. Germline lookup yields CDR1 MDHEN and CDR2 SYDVKM. Trimming took 2 bases from V and 5 from J; bases not matched to a gene: 4. The CDR3 extends over 15 amino acids. CDR3 DNA: TGTGCCAGCAGTTTACGTACAGGGGGCTATCAGCCCCAGCATTTT. This encodes CASSLRTGGYQPQHF.

This clonotype occurred many times. The chain combines TRBV2 with TRBJ2-7; TRBD2 agrees at 11 bases. The CDR3 extends over 17 amino acids. Germline values: CDR1 SNHLY, CDR2 FYNNEI. The J segment lost 2 bases and the V segment lost 7 bases, leaving 13 bases of the junction unmatched. The CDR3: CASIRLNGLAGPYEQYF. DNA for the CDR3: TGTGCCAGCATCCGACTCAATGGACTAGCGGGCCCCTACGAGCAGTACTTC.

The chain employs TRBV28 and TRBJ2-5; D is unclear. V lost 5 bases, J lost 1 base, and 8 bases lay in between. This CDR3 comprises 13 residues. From germline, CDR1 is MDHEN and CDR2 SYDVKM. The CDR3 nucleotides read TGTGCCAGCAGTCTACCAAGCCAAGAGACCCAGTACTTC. It encodes CASSLPSQETQYF.

This clonotype showed up many times. This chain connects TRBV29-1 to TRBJ2-2, with D unclear. CDR1 SQVTM and CDR2 ANQGSEA come from the germline V gene. V lost 3 bases to trimming and J lost 2 bases, with 7 bases between them. The length of the CDR3 is 13 residues. The CDR3 DNA reads as TGCAGCGTTGACGTCAGAAACACCGGGGAGCTGTTTTTT. This gives the protein CSVDVRNTGELFF.